These 14 T cell receptor beta chains originate from one sample sequenced in a study of OX40 agonist ivuxolimab in advanced cancers. Generated by immunoSEQ multiplex PCR, the TCRdb table keeps only in-frame clones and is missing some. This table holds roughly 80,000 clones, 85% to 95% found once. The sample consisted of CD4+ or CD8+ T cells sorted from blood, taken in a trial of the OX40 agonist ivuxolimab. The receptors were gathered from an adult with an advanced solid tumor such as melanoma, head and neck, liver or kidney cancer.

The genes are TRBV5-1 and TRBJ1-3; 7 bases match TRBD1. Germline V CDR1 and CDR2: SGHRS, YFSETQ. CDR3 size: 13 residues. J lost 2 bases, V lost 7 bases, and 3 bases had no gene match. The CDR3 spells CASGTGAGNTIYF. DNA for the CDR3: TGCGCCAGCGGCACAGGGGCTGGAAACACCATATATTTT. Using reference TRBV5-1 and TRBJ1-3 for the parts outside the CDR3, the full variable domain is KAGVTQTPRYLIKTRGQQVTLSCSPISGHRSVSWYQQTPGQGLQFLFEYFSETQRNKGNFPGRFSGRQFSNSRSEMNVSTLELGDSALYLCASGTGAGNTIYFGEGSWLTVV.

J is TRBJ1-5 and V is TRBV28, with unresolved D. This CDR3 contains 14 residues. Trimming took off 3 bases at V and 0 bases at J, with 6 bases between the two ends. The germline gives CDR1 MDHEN, CDR2 SYDVKM. CDR3 in amino acids: CASSFQISNQPQHF. CDR3 nucleotide sequence: TGTGCCAGCAGTTTCCAGATTAGCAATCAGCCCCAGCATTTT.

The genes are TRBV10-2 and TRBJ2-1, with TRBD1 matching 11 bases. Germline CDR1 reads WSHSY; CDR2 reads SAAADI. After removal of 8 bases from V and 5 bases from J, the junction contained 8 bases not matched to a gene. There are 15 residues in the CDR3. The CDR3 DNA is TGCGCCAGCCGACCCGGGACAGGGGGGCACAATGAGCAGTTCTTC. Protein product: CASRPGTGGHNEQFF.

The CDR3 sequence: CASSSYSKGGGGYTF. CDR3 nucleotides: TGTGCCAGCAGCTCCTACAGTAAAGGGGGCGGTGGCTACACCTTC. The chain is built from TRBV28 and TRBJ1-2, with TRBD1 identical over 7 bases. Unmatched junction bases numbered 14, after V lost 6 bases and J lost 7 bases. The CDR3 is 15 residues long. Germline-derived CDR1 and CDR2 are MDHEN and SYDVKM.

The J gene is TRBJ1-3, the V gene TRBV18, with 9 bases that match TRBD1. This CDR3 spans 15 amino acids. The J segment lost 2 bases and the V segment lost 4 bases, leaving 3 bases of the junction unmatched. The germline V gene has CDR1 KGHSH and CDR2 LQKENI. In DNA form, the CDR3 reads TGTGCCAGCTCACAACGACAGGGGGCTGGAAACACCATATATTTT. Protein product: CASSQRQGAGNTIYF.

This clone has only a few counts. The V and J genes are TRBV6-6 and TRBJ1-1; D is undetermined. Per germline, CDR1 MNHNY and CDR2 SVGAGI (reference sequence). The CDR3 totals 14 residues. Trimming shortened V by 6 bases and J by 1 base, and 12 bases separated the two germline ends. Here the CDR3 reads CASRENTPNTEAFF. The CDR3 nucleotides are TGTGCCAGCAGAGAGAATACTCCGAACACTGAAGCTTTCTTT.

This chain links TRBV5-1 with TRBJ2-5; D may be TRBD1 (6 bases). V lost 5 bases and J lost 3, with 11 bases in between. The length of the CDR3 is 13 residues. The V gene's germline CDR1 is SGHRS and CDR2 YFSETQ. CDR3 sequence (DNA): TGCGCCAGCAGGACAACAGGGAAAGAGACCCAGTACTTC. This sequence encodes CASRTTGKETQYF.

The chain joins TRBV5-1 to TRBJ1-1, with D perhaps TRBD1 (5 bases). Germline V lookup: CDR1 SGHRS, CDR2 YFSETQ. V was trimmed by 0 bases and J by 1 base, leaving 10 bases between them. CDR3 length: 15 amino acids. This chain's CDR3 is CASSLAGGKNTEAFF. DNA of the CDR3: TGCGCCAGCAGCTTGGCCGGGGGGAAGAACACTGAAGCTTTCTTT.

The chain links TRBV7-3 to TRBJ1-2, with D unclear. The germline V gene encodes CDR1 SGHTA and CDR2 FQGTGA. This CDR3 is built from 13 residues. The ends were cut back, 1 base at V and 8 bases at J, with 11 bases in the middle. The chain's CDR3 is CASSLNTDMGYTF. The CDR3 bases are TGTGCCAGCAGCTTAAATACCGACATGGGCTACACCTTC. Using reference TRBV7-3 and TRBJ1-2 for the parts outside the CDR3, the full variable domain is GAGVSQTPSNKVTEKGKYVELRCDPISGHTALYWYRQSLGQGPEFLIYFQGTGAADDSGLPNDRFFAVRPEGSVSTLKIQRTERGDSAVYLCASSLNTDMGYTFGSGTRLTVV.

The CDR3 region has the DNA TGTGCCAGCAGCTCACCGGGCCCTAACTATGGCTACACCTTC. Protein sequence: CASSSPGPNYGYTF. This chain connects TRBV11-3 to TRBJ1-2, with D uncertain. V was trimmed by 4 bases and J by 0 bases, leaving 9 bases between them. Looked up from germline, CDR1 is SGHNT and CDR2 is YENEEA. The CDR3 covers 14 residues.

The chain uses TRBV2 and TRBJ2-3, with 10 bases aligning to TRBD2. This CDR3 region has 15 residues. The junction had 4 bases not matched to a gene; V was cut back by 6 bases and J by 1 base. Per the germline V gene, CDR1 is SNHLY and CDR2 is FYNNEI. This CDR3 is CASRDGTSGTDTQYF. CDR3 nucleotides: TGTGCCAGCAGGGACGGGACTAGCGGCACAGATACGCAGTATTTT. The whole variable domain, filled in from reference TRBV2 and TRBJ2-3, reads EPEVTQTPSHQVTQMGQEVILRCVPISNHLYFYWYRQILGQKVEFLVSFYNNEISEKSEIFDDQFSVERPDGSNFTLKIRSTKLEDSAMYFCASRDGTSGTDTQYFGPGTRLTVL.

The chain is built from TRBV30 and TRBJ1-4; D is undetermined. Germline V gene data show CDR1 as GTSNPN and CDR2 as SVGIG (reference sequence). Trimming removed 3 bases from V and 8 bases from J, with 16 bases in between. This CDR3 region has 14 residues. The CDR3 region is CAWSGLDRGEKLFF. DNA of the CDR3: TGTGCCTGGAGCGGACTGGACCGAGGGGAAAAACTGTTTTTT. Full variable domain (missing parts from reference TRBV30 and TRBJ1-4): SQTIHQWPATLVQPVGSPLSLECTVEGTSNPNLYWYRQAAGRGLQLLFYSVGIGQISSEVPQNLSASRPQDRQFILSSKKLLLSDSGFYLCAWSGLDRGEKLFFGSGTQLSVL.

The chain couples TRBV19 to TRBJ2-7; no definite D call. V was cut by 3 bases and J by 6 bases, with 15 bases left in between. There are 14 residues in the CDR3. Germline V gene lookup returns CDR1 LNHDA and CDR2 SQIVND (reference sequence). The CDR3 here is CASSIYQASGEQYF. The CDR3 nucleotides are TGTGCCAGTAGTATTTATCAGGCCTCGGGCGAGCAGTACTTC.

Here the CDR3 reads CASSPPREETQYF. The CDR3 nucleotides read TGTGCCAGCAGCCCGCCAAGGGAAGAGACCCAGTACTTC. This chain uses TRBV7-8 with TRBJ2-5; D unresolved. V was shortened by 5 bases and J by 3 bases, with 10 bases between the two germline ends. Per the germline V gene, CDR1 is SGHVS and CDR2 is FQNEAQ. This CDR3 is 13 amino acids long.